Following are 25 T cell receptor beta chains from one sample sequenced in a study of response to subunit inactivated influenza vaccine. Via MiXCR, TCRdb re-called the RT-PCR reads, giving one row per CDR3 protein. The repertoire holds 610,000 or so distinct CDR3 sequences, with 12% to 15% as singletons. The starting material was PBMCs from blood, obtained 11 to 12 days after vaccination. The receptors were sampled from a man aged 45 to 65 who received an inactivated influenza vaccine.

This rearrangement joins TRBV15 to TRBJ2-7, with no clear D. The CDR3 totals 15 residues. Trimming took 0 bases from V and 2 from J, leaving 11 bases between them. Germline-derived CDR1 and CDR2 are LNHNV and YYDKDF (reference sequence). As DNA, the CDR3 is TGTGCCACCAGCAGAGATCTTAAGCAACCCTACGAGCAGTACTTC. Translation gives CATSRDLKQPYEQYF. Full variable domain (rest looked up from reference TRBV15 and TRBJ2-7): DAMVIQNPRYQVTQFGKPVTLSCSQTLNHNVMYWYQQKSSQAPKLLFHYYDKDFNNEADTPDNFQSRRPNTSFCFLDIRSPGLGDTAMYLCATSRDLKQPYEQYFGPGTRLTVT.

The table lists this clonotype with many counts. V usage is TRBV20-1 and J usage is TRBJ1-1; D is unclear. Deletions cut 0 bases from V and 1 base from J, with 6 bases between. The CDR3 runs to 13 residues. Germline V gene data show CDR1 as DFQATT and CDR2 as SNEGSKA (reference sequence). The DNA of the CDR3 is TGCAGTGCTAGAGATTTGAAGAACACTGAAGCTTTCTTT. It translates to CSARDLKNTEAFF.

The J gene is TRBJ2-1, the V gene TRBV7-6; TRBD2 is a possible D gene (6 bases). Trimming took off 1 base at V and 6 bases at J, with 13 bases between the two ends. The CDR3 length is 15 residues. The germline V gene encodes CDR1 SGHVS and CDR2 FNYEAQ. CDR3: CASSLGAGPPNEQFF. The CDR3 DNA reads as TGTGCCAGCAGCTTAGGGGCGGGACCTCCCAATGAGCAGTTCTTC. The complete variable domain, with remaining parts taken from reference TRBV7-6 and TRBJ2-1, reads GAGVSQSPRYKVTKRGQDVALRCDPISGHVSLYWYRQALGQGPEFLTYFNYEAQQDKSGLPNDRFSAERPEGSISTLTIQRTEQRDSAMYRCASSLGAGPPNEQFFGPGTRLTVL.

The rearrangement links TRBV30 to TRBJ2-1; TRBD1 matches at 12 bases. Germline loops: CDR1 GTSNPN, CDR2 SVGIG (reference sequence). This CDR3 contains 15 residues. J was trimmed by 6 bases and V by 2 bases; bases with no gene match: 5. CDR3 sequence reads: CAWSLRDRGLNEQFF. The DNA of the CDR3 is TGTGCCTGGAGTCTCCGGGACAGGGGGCTCAATGAGCAGTTCTTC.

The chain has TRBV12-3 or TRBV12-4 and TRBJ1-2; D is uncertain. The CDR3 consists of 16 residues. The ends were cut back, 4 bases at V and 4 bases at J, with 19 bases in the middle. The CDR3 nucleotides are TGTGCCAGCAGTTCTGGTGGGTGGGTAGAGAGCTATGGCTACACCTTC. It codes for CASSSGGWVESYGYTF.

There are a few counts of this clonotype. The chain combines TRBV29-1 with TRBJ2-4, with a tentative D call TRBD2 (5 bases). Germline CDR1 reads SQVTM; CDR2 reads ANQGSEA. This CDR3 region has 12 residues. Trimming shortened V by 7 bases and J by 0 bases, and 7 bases separated the two germline ends. The chain's CDR3 is CSAGVAKNIQYF. The CDR3 coding sequence is TGCAGCGCCGGGGTAGCCAAAAACATTCAGTACTTC.

This clonotype occurred a few times. The chain recombines TRBV29-1 with TRBJ2-2; a possible D gene is TRBD2 (5 bases). Trimming took off 8 bases at V and 6 bases at J, with 13 bases between the two ends. Germline V gene lookup returns CDR1 SQVTM and CDR2 ANQGSEA. The CDR3 extends over 12 amino acids. The CDR3 DNA reads as TGCAGCATTTCGGTAGCGTCCGGGGAGCTGTTTTTT. This gives the protein CSISVASGELFF.

V is TRBV12-3 or TRBV12-4 and J is TRBJ2-7; weak D call: TRBD1 (6 bases). This CDR3 has 13 residues. Trimming removed 3 bases from V and 6 bases from J, with 12 bases in between. The DNA for the CDR3 is TGTGCCAGCAGTTTCCTCAGGGGTTCCGAGCAGTACTTC. The encoded protein is CASSFLRGSEQYF.

The sample holds a few counts of this clonotype. V is TRBV7-9 and J is TRBJ1-2, with D possibly matching TRBD1 (6 bases). Germline assignment: CDR1 SEHNR and CDR2 FQNEAQ (reference sequence). The ends were cut back, 5 bases at V and 5 bases at J, with 15 bases in the middle. The CDR3 consists of 14 residues. The CDR3, as DNA: TGTGCCAGCAGCCCCGGGGGGGCTCCATATGGCTACACCTTC. Translation gives CASSPGGAPYGYTF.

J is TRBJ1-2 and V is TRBV4-3; D remains unclear. CDR1 is LGHNA, CDR2 YSLEER, per germline. This CDR3 region has 13 residues. Trimming removed 1 base at V and 8 bases at J, with 11 bases between. The CDR3 region has the DNA TGCGCCAGCAGCCAAGTCCCAGAGTTGGGCTACACCTTC. It yields the protein CASSQVPELGYTF.

This chain uses TRBV9 with TRBJ2-5, with 9 bases lining up with TRBD2. V shed 4 bases, J shed 5 bases, and the junction held 6 bases outside the gene matches. Germline lookup yields CDR1 SGDLS and CDR2 YYNGEE. The CDR3 has 14 amino acids. The CDR3 is CASSPTSGRETQYF. The CDR3 nucleotides are TGTGCCAGCAGCCCTACTAGCGGGCGGGAGACCCAGTACTTC. Combining the CDR3 with reference TRBV9 and TRBJ2-5 gives the whole variable domain DSGVTQTPKHLITATGQRVTLRCSPRSGDLSVYWYQQSLDQGLQFLIQYYNGEERAKGNILERFSAQQFPDLHSELNLSSLELGDSALYFCASSPTSGRETQYFGPGTRLLVL.

The J gene is TRBJ2-1, the V gene TRBV29-1; TRBD2 agrees at 14 bases. The CDR3 loop spans 14 amino acids. Germline CDR1 SQVTM, CDR2 ANQGSEA. Unmatched junction bases numbered 4, after V lost 5 bases and J lost 7 bases. The CDR3: CSVSGLAGANEQFF. The CDR3 DNA follows: TGCAGCGTTTCGGGACTAGCGGGAGCTAATGAGCAGTTCTTC.

The chain uses TRBV10-3 and TRBJ2-3; TRBD1 aligns across 9 bases. Germline V gives CDR1 ENHRY, CDR2 SYGVKD. There are 15 residues in the CDR3. With 5 bases clipped from V and 7 bases from J, the junction kept 10 bases outside the gene matches. The CDR3 reads CAISKTGGAENTQYF. CDR3 sequence (DNA): TGTGCCATCAGTAAAACAGGGGGCGCCGAAAATACGCAGTATTTT.

This rearrangement joins TRBV10-3 to TRBJ2-5; unclear D gene. V was pared by 0 bases and J by 2 bases, with 10 bases between. Germline CDR1 is ENHRY and CDR2 is SYGVKD. CDR3 length: 15 amino acids. The CDR3 sequence is CAISESRTAQETQYF. DNA for the CDR3: TGTGCCATCAGTGAGTCGAGGACGGCTCAAGAGACCCAGTACTTC.

J is TRBJ2-2 and V is TRBV20-1, with D tentatively TRBD2 (6 bases). CDR1 is DFQATT, CDR2 SNEGSKA, per germline (reference sequence). The length of the CDR3 is 14 residues. Trimming left V 6 bases short and J 3 bases short, with 14 bases between. CDR3 sequence: CSAPGERDTGELFF. The CDR3 bases are TGCAGTGCGCCGGGGGAGCGGGACACCGGGGAGCTGTTTTTT.

This clonotype appeared many times. V and J are TRBV25-1 and TRBJ1-6; D gene ambiguous. Germline V lookup: CDR1 MGHDK, CDR2 SYGVNS. V lost 8 bases to trimming and J lost 13 bases, with 9 bases between them. CDR3 length: 10 amino acids. For the CDR3, the DNA is TGTGCCAGCGGGGTAGTCCCCCTCCACTTT. Amino acids: CASGVVPLHF.

V gene TRBV20-1 combines with J gene TRBJ2-5; a weak D match, TRBD1 (5 bases). The length of the CDR3 is 12 residues. The ends were cut back, 5 bases at V and 5 bases at J, with 12 bases in the middle. The germline V gene encodes CDR1 DFQATT and CDR2 SNEGSKA (reference sequence). The CDR3 nucleotides read TGCAGTGCTCTATGGACAAGTGAGACCCAGTACTTC. Residues: CSALWTSETQYF.

In its sample, this clonotype was seen once. The genes are TRBV4-3 and TRBJ2-2, with D uncertain. The germline V gene encodes CDR1 LGHNA and CDR2 YSLEER. V shed 3 bases and J shed 3 bases, with 8 bases lying between them. CDR3 length equals 14 residues. CDR3 amino acids: CASSQSDYTGELFF. The CDR3 nucleotides read TGCGCCAGCAGCCAGTCCGATTACACCGGGGAGCTGTTTTTT.

This clonotype was counted only a few times. The V gene is TRBV7-8, the J gene TRBJ1-5; the D gene is possibly TRBD1 (6 bases). The CDR3 covers 16 residues. Germline CDR1 SGHVS, CDR2 FQNEAQ. The V end lost 1 base, the J end lost 1 base, and 11 bases lay between the germline ends. The CDR3 region is CASSLEGGWSNQPQHF. The DNA for the CDR3 is TGTGCCAGCAGCTTAGAGGGGGGTTGGAGCAATCAGCCCCAGCATTTT.

This clonotype was found a few times. J is TRBJ2-7 and V is TRBV6-1; 8 bases map to TRBD1. In germline, CDR1 is MNHNS, CDR2 SASEGT. V trimming: 6 bases; J trimming: 2 bases; junction bases outside the gene matches: 3. The CDR3 runs 13 residues. The CDR3 coding sequence is TGTGCCAGCAGCACGGACAGGGCCTACGAGCAGTACTTC. Amino acid sequence: CASSTDRAYEQYF.

This clonotype was seen repeatedly, ten times or more. The V gene is TRBV6-2 or TRBV6-3, the J gene TRBJ2-7; D is unclear. This CDR3 contains 14 residues. V was trimmed by 7 bases and J by 0 bases, leaving 13 bases between them. The germline V gene encodes CDR1 MNHEY and CDR2 SVGEGT. The CDR3 reads CASIRGGTSYEQYF. CDR3 bases: TGTGCCAGCATAAGAGGTGGCACCTCCTACGAGCAGTACTTC.

As regards this clonotype: Lacking the conserved final phenylalanine or tryptophan, this CDR3 likely reflects a read error. The gene calls are TRBV18 and TRBJ2-3; D not resolved. The CDR3 spans 12 residues. V was cut by 3 bases and J by 6 bases, with 7 bases left in between. Germline assignment: CDR1 KGHSH and CDR2 LQKENI. The CDR3 DNA reads as TGTGCCAGCTCACCGACCCATGATACGCAGTATCTT. This sequence encodes CASSPTHDTQYL.

The gene calls are TRBV7-2 and TRBJ1-2, with a possible D match to TRBD1 (6 bases). Per the germline V gene, CDR1 is SGHTA and CDR2 is FQGNSA. Deletions cut 6 bases from V and 4 bases from J, with 15 bases between. The CDR3 sequence is 14 residues long. The chain's CDR3 is CASRQSRGPYGYTF. CDR3 nucleotides: TGTGCCAGCAGACAAAGCAGGGGCCCCTATGGCTACACCTTC.

This clonotype was counted many times. The genes are TRBV7-9 and TRBJ1-4; 12 bases are shared with TRBD1. Germline-derived CDR1 and CDR2 are SEHNR and FQNEAQ (reference sequence). The CDR3 loop spans 16 amino acids. Unmatched junction bases numbered 7, after V lost 5 bases and J lost 6 bases. In DNA form, the CDR3 reads TGTGCCAGCAGCACCGGGACAGGGGGCGGGCATGAAAAACTGTTTTTT. Protein product: CASSTGTGGGHEKLFF.

This clonotype was found a few times. V is TRBV7-2 and J is TRBJ2-5, with D possibly being TRBD1 (6 bases). From germline, CDR1 is SGHTA and CDR2 FQGNSA. The V end lost 6 bases, the J end lost 2 bases, and 10 bases lay between the germline ends. The CDR3 has 13 residues. This CDR3 reads CASRYTGQETQYF. DNA of the CDR3: TGTGCCAGCAGATACACAGGGCAAGAGACCCAGTACTTC.